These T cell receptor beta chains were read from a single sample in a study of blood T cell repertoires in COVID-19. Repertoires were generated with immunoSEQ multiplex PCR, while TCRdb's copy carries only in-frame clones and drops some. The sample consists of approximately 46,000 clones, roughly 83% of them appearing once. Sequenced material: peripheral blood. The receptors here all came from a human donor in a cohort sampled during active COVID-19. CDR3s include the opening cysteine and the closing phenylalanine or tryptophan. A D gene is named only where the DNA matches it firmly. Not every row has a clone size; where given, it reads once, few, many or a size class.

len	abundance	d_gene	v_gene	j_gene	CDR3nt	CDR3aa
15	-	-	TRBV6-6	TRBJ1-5	TGTGCCAGCAGAACCGGCGACAGCTTCAATCAGCCCCAGCATTTT	CASRTGDSFNQPQHF
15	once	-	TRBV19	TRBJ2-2	TGTGCCAGTAGCACAGGGACGCCGAACACCGGGGAGCTGTTTTTT	CASSTGTPNTGELFF
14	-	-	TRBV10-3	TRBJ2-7	TGTGCCATCAGTGACTCAGGGGCTCCCTACGAGCAGTACTTC	CAISDSGAPYEQYF
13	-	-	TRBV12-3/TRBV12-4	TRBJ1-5	TGTGCCAGCAGTTTTTCCAGGGATCAGCCCCAGCATTTT	CASSFSRDQPQHF
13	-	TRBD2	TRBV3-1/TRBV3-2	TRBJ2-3	TGTGCCAGCAGCCGACTAGCGGGGGATACGCAGTATTTT	CASSRLAGDTQYF
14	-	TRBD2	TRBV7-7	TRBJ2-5	TGTGCCAGCAGCGAGGGGACTAGCCAAGAGACCCAGTACTTC	CASSEGTSQETQYF
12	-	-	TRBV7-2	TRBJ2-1	TGTGCCAGCAGCTTAAGGGGTTATGAGCAGTTCTTC	CASSLRGYEQFF
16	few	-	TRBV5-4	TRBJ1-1	TGTGCCAGCAGCTTGGGGTCCCGGGGGGGTGACACTGAAGCTTTCTTT	CASSLGSRGGDTEAFF
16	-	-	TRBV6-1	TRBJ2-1	TGTGCCAGCAGTGAAAGGCTGGGTTACGGGAGAAATGAGCAGTTCTTC	CASSERLGYGRNEQFF
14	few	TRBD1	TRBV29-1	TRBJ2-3	TGCAGCGTTGAAAGGGACAGGGGAACAGATACGCAGTATTTT	CSVERDRGTDTQYF
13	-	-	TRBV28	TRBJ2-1	TGTGCCAGCAGTTTAGATCTAAGCCATGAGCAGTTCTTC	CASSLDLSHEQFF
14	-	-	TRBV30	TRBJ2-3	TGTGCCGGGAGCCGGGGTTTGGGCACAGATACGCAGTATTTT	CAGSRGLGTDTQYF
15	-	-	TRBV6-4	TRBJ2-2	TGTGCCAGCAGTGAAGGGGGGGCTTACACCGGGGAGCTGTTTTTT	CASSEGGAYTGELFF
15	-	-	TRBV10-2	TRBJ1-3	TGCGCCAGCAGTGAGTGGCAGTTCTCTGGAAACACCATATATTTT	CASSEWQFSGNTIYF
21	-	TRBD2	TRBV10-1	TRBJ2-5	TGCCCCCCCCGTCCCCCGGGGGGGCCGGGACTAGCGGGAGGGTCGAGAGAGACCCAGTACTTC	CPPRPPGGPGLAGGSRETQYF
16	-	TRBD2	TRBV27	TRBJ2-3	TGTGCCAGCAGCGACTGGGGGCGGGAGGCTGCAGATACGCAGTATTTT	CASSDWGREAADTQYF
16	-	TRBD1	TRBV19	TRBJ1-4	TGTGCCAGTAGTATTCACAGGGGGTCCGCTAATGAAAAACTGTTTTTT	CASSIHRGSANEKLFF
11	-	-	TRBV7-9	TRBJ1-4	TGTGCCAGCAGCTCCCGGGGACTTTTGTTTTTT	CASSSRGLLFF
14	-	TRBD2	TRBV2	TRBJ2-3	TGTGCCAGCAGTGATAGGGACTATGCAGATACGCAGTATTTT	CASSDRDYADTQYF
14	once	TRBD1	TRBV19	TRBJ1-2	TGTGCCAGTAGTATACAGGGGGCGTACTATGGCTACACCTTC	CASSIQGAYYGYTF
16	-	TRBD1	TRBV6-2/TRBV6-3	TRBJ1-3	TGTGCCAGCAGTTACGGACAGGGAGCTTCTGGAAACACCATATATTTT	CASSYGQGASGNTIYF